The rows below give T cell receptor beta chains drawn from one sample of a study of T cell repertoires in cytomegalovirus infection. Their antigens remain unidentified. In TCRdb, the reads were re-called with MiXCR into one record per CDR3 protein. The table shows some 920,000 distinct CDR3 sequences, with under 40% occurring only once. The specimen was cultured CD8+ T cells from PBMCs, collected from culture after CMV antigen stimulation. These receptor sequences come from a human donor in good health (CMV status not recorded). Some clones in this sample may be carry-over from other donors' samples. Each CDR3 is given with its conserved first and last residue. A D gene is named only where the DNA matches it firmly. Clone size is shown for a subset of rows, as once, few, many or a class of expanded clone.

- | TRBJ1-1 | - | TRBV6-5 | CASSYLGGATEAFF | TGTGCCAGCAGTTACCTGGGGGGGGCCACTGAAGCTTTCTTT
- | TRBJ1-1 | - | TRBV6-5 | CASSPVNGEGKEAFF | TGTGCCAGCAGCCCAGTCAATGGGGAGGGTAAGGAAGCTTTCTTT
- | TRBJ2-2 | - | TRBV24-1 | CATSTGRLTGELFF | TGTGCCACCAGTACCGGACGGCTAACCGGGGAGCTGTTTTTT
- | TRBJ2-1 | - | TRBV29-1 | CSVTGHGPYNEQFF | TGCAGCGTAACGGGACACGGGCCCTACAATGAGCAGTTCTTC
few | TRBJ2-1 | - | TRBV11-3 | CASSLDDRAQFF | TGTGCCAGCAGCTTAGATGATCGGGCGCAGTTCTTC
- | TRBJ1-1 | - | TRBV5-4 | CASSLRPRQNTEAFF | TGTGCCAGCAGCCTAAGACCGAGACAGAACACTGAAGCTTTCTTT
- | TRBJ1-1 | - | TRBV14 | CASSQVFQGVGMNTEAFF | TGTGCCAGCAGCCAAGTTTTCCAGGGAGTGGGAATGAACACTGAAGCTTTCTTT
- | TRBJ2-5 | - | TRBV7-7 | CASSFSVEGLPQYF | TGTGCTAGCAGCTTTTCAGTTGAGGGACTGCCCCAGTACTTC
once | TRBJ2-2 | TRBD2 | TRBV27 | CASSLFGEGGAGELFF | TGTGCCAGCAGTTTATTTGGGGAGGGAGGCGCCGGGGAGCTGTTTTTT
few | TRBJ1-5 | TRBD1 | TRBV28 | CATQFVQGVYQPQHF | TGTGCCACCCAGTTTGTACAGGGGGTTTATCAGCCCCAGCATTTT
- | TRBJ1-6 | - | TRBV7-9 | CASSPGGLSYNSPLHF | TGTGCCAGCAGCCCGGGGGGGCTGAGTTATAATTCACCCCTCCACTTT
- | TRBJ1-2 | - | TRBV12-3/TRBV12-4 | CASSPVLEVVGYTF | TGTGCCAGCAGTCCAGTTTTGGAAGTGGTTGGCTACACCTTC
- | TRBJ2-1 | TRBD2 | TRBV20-1 | CSARDLSGEVNEQFF | TGCAGTGCTAGAGATCTAAGCGGGGAGGTAAATGAGCAGTTCTTC
few | TRBJ1-2 | TRBD1 | TRBV28 | CASSTDRAPLNYGYTF | TGTGCCAGCAGTACCGACAGGGCCCCTCTTAACTATGGCTACACCTTC
- | TRBJ1-2 | - | TRBV7-3 | CASSSTGSFPYGYTF | TGTGCCAGCAGCTCTACAGGGAGTTTCCCCTATGGCTACACCTTC
- | TRBJ2-2 | TRBD2 | TRBV6-6 | CASKPGLAGGRNTGELFF | TGTGCCAGCAAACCAGGACTAGCGGGGGGCCGGAACACCGGGGAGCTGTTTTTT
- | TRBJ1-6 | - | TRBV6-1 | CASLSGQGNYSPLHF | TGTGCCAGCCTCTCAGGGCAGGGGAACTATTCACCCCTCCACTTT
- | TRBJ2-1 | TRBD1 | TRBV29-1 | CSDAQGSSYNEQFF | TGCAGCGACGCACAGGGGAGCTCCTACAATGAGCAGTTCTTC
- | TRBJ1-4 | - | TRBV7-4 | CASSSPSGTNNEQLFF | TGTGCCAGCAGCTCCCCGTCCGGCACCAATAATGAACAACTGTTTTTT
few | TRBJ2-7 | - | TRBV10-2 | CASSTGLGNEQYF | TGCGCCAGCAGTACTGGGTTGGGAAACGAGCAGTACTTC
few | TRBJ2-1 | - | TRBV6-6 | CASSYGNTEQFF | TGTGCCAGCAGTTACGGGAATACCGAGCAGTTCTTC
few | TRBJ1-1 | - | TRBV6-2/TRBV6-3 | CASKDTWNTEAFF | TGTGCCAGCAAGGACACGTGGAATACTGAAGCTTTCTTT
- | TRBJ1-1 | TRBD1 | TRBV7-9 | CASSAPQGLTEAFF | TGTGCCAGCAGCGCGCCACAGGGGTTGACTGAAGCTTTCTTT
few | TRBJ1-1 | - | TRBV2 | CASSPQIRGGENLEAFF | TGTGCCAGCAGTCCTCAAATTCGCGGGGGGGAAAACCTTGAAGCTTTCTTT
few | TRBJ2-2 | - | TRBV7-9 | CASSSSGESGELFF | TGTGCCAGCAGCTCCTCCGGGGAGTCAGGGGAGCTGTTTTTT
- | TRBJ1-1 | - | TRBV7-9 | CASSLGKGWDTEAFF | TGTGCCAGCAGCTTAGGAAAGGGGTGGGACACTGAAGCTTTCTTT
- | TRBJ1-2 | TRBD1 | TRBV20-1 | CSARGQVHYGYTF | TGCAGTGCACGCGGACAGGTCCACTATGGCTACACCTTC
few | TRBJ2-1 | TRBD2 | TRBV7-8 | CASSPLVGGGLNEQFF | TGTGCCAGCAGCCCTTTGGTGGGGGGGGGTCTTAATGAGCAGTTCTTC
- | TRBJ1-1 | - | TRBV25-1 | CASSDGENTEAFF | TGTGCCAGCAGTGATGGGGAGAACACTGAAGCTTTCTTT
- | TRBJ2-3 | - | TRBV9 | CASSVGGRPLDAQYF | TGTGCCAGCAGCGTAGGGGGACGGCCGTTAGATGCGCAGTATTTT
- | TRBJ2-4 | - | TRBV28 | CASSLREGGNIQYF | TGTGCCAGCAGTTTACGAGAGGGTGGGAACATTCAGTACTTC
- | TRBJ2-2 | - | TRBV5-1 | CASQITGELFF | TGCGCCAGCCAGATCACCGGGGAGCTGTTTTTT
- | TRBJ1-1 | - | TRBV5-1 | CASSGTGLDEAFF | TGCGCCAGCAGCGGAACAGGGTTGGATGAAGCTTTCTTT
- | TRBJ2-5 | - | TRBV7-9 | CASSLAGRGETQYF | TGTGCCAGCAGCTTAGCGGGACGGGGAGAGACCCAGTACTTC
few | TRBJ2-1 | TRBD2 | TRBV5-1 | CASSLRGREVAGDPYNEQFF | TGCGCCAGCAGCTTGAGAGGGCGAGAGGTAGCGGGGGACCCCTACAATGAGCAGTTCTTC
- | TRBJ1-2 | - | TRBV12-3/TRBV12-4 | CARSFGERDYGYTF | TGTGCCAGGAGTTTCGGGGAGCGCGACTATGGCTACACCTTC
few | TRBJ1-5 | - | TRBV12-5 | CASGLEPKGFGQPQHF | TGTGCTAGTGGTTTGGAGCCTAAGGGGTTTGGTCAGCCCCAGCATTTT
once | TRBJ1-6 | TRBD1 | TRBV27 | CASSGTGVGSPLHF | TGTGCCAGCAGTGGGACAGGGGTGGGTTCACCCCTCCACTTT
- | TRBJ1-5 | - | TRBV7-6 | CASSPVWGRDQPQHF | TGTGCCAGCAGCCCCGTTTGGGGGCGCGATCAGCCCCAGCATTTT
few | TRBJ1-2 | - | TRBV7-9 | CASSLRTVGYGYTF | TGTGCCAGCAGCTTACGGACAGTGGGTTATGGCTACACCTTC
- | TRBJ1-5 | TRBD1 | TRBV7-3 | CASSPGTGIGQPQHF | TGTGCCAGCAGCCCTGGGACAGGGATTGGACAGCCCCAGCATTTT
many | TRBJ2-3 | TRBD1 | TRBV7-9 | CASSLASGTGHSDTQYF | TGTGCCAGCAGCTTAGCCTCCGGGACAGGGCATTCAGATACGCAGTATTTT
many | TRBJ2-7 | - | TRBV2 | CASMSAGYYEQYF | TGTGCCAGCATGAGCGCAGGGTACTACGAGCAGTACTTC
few | TRBJ1-6 | TRBD1 | TRBV4-1 | CASSQTGGQHSPLHF | TGCGCCAGCAGCCAAACAGGGGGCCAGCATTCACCCCTCCACTTT
few | TRBJ2-6 | - | TRBV12-3/TRBV12-4 | CASSFEISGANVLTF | TGTGCCAGCAGTTTCGAGATTTCTGGGGCCAACGTCCTGACTTTC
- | TRBJ2-2 | - | TRBV10-3 | CAISGGGTGELFF | TGTGCCATCAGTGGAGGCGGGACCGGGGAGCTGTTTTTT
many | TRBJ1-2 | - | TRBV7-2 | CASSLAHSLNGYTF | TGTGCCAGCAGCTTAGCGCACAGCCTTAATGGCTACACCTTC
- | TRBJ1-2 | - | TRBV12-3/TRBV12-4 | CASSSSRALYGYTF | TGTGCCAGCAGTAGCAGCAGGGCCCTCTATGGCTACACCTTC
many | TRBJ2-1 | - | TRBV12-3/TRBV12-4 | CASRGHPAYNEQFF | TGTGCCAGCAGGGGACACCCAGCCTACAATGAGCAGTTCTTC
- | TRBJ2-3 | TRBD1 | TRBV28 | CASSSRFIIRGPSPTDTQYF | TGTGCCAGCAGTTCCAGATTCATTATCAGGGGGCCTTCCCCCACAGATACGCAGTATTTT
- | TRBJ2-1 | TRBD2 | TRBV7-2 | CASSLAGGPLFNEQFF | TGTGCCAGCAGCTTGGCGGGGGGGCCCCTCTTCAATGAGCAGTTCTTC
few | TRBJ1-4 | TRBD1 | TRBV27 | CASSTTRGGGITNEKLFF | TGTGCCAGCAGTACGACCCGCGGAGGGGGCATAACTAATGAAAAACTGTTTTTT
few | TRBJ2-3 | - | TRBV6-2/TRBV6-3 | CASSPPGLAADTQYF | TGTGCCAGCAGTCCTCCAGGGCTCGCAGCAGATACGCAGTATTTT
many | TRBJ1-6 | TRBD1 | TRBV7-6 | CASSIDRDNSPLHF | TGTGCCAGCAGTATCGACAGGGATAATTCACCCCTCCACTTT